The 18 T cell receptor beta chains below were found in one sample sequenced in a study of response to subunit inactivated influenza vaccine. TCRdb re-called the RT-PCR reads with MiXCR, one entry per CDR3 protein. Among under 550,000 distinct CDR3 sequences, approximately 6.9% were seen once, and the ten largest hold about an eighth. This specimen was PBMCs from blood, taken roughly 24 months after vaccination. These receptor sequences come from a man aged 45 to 70 who received an inactivated influenza vaccine.

The chain uses TRBV7-2 and TRBJ1-4, with D possibly TRBD1 on 5 matching bases. The germline gives CDR1 SGHTA, CDR2 FQGNSA. There are 13 residues in the CDR3. Deletions cut 4 bases from V and 3 bases from J, with 6 bases between. The CDR3 region is CASSWGPNEKLFF. The CDR3 DNA is TGTGCCAGCAGCTGGGGACCTAATGAAAAACTGTTTTTT. Full variable domain (outside the CDR3, taken from reference TRBV7-2 and TRBJ1-4): GAGVSQSPSNKVTEKGKDVELRCDPISGHTALYWYRQSLGQGLEFLIYFQGNSAPDKSGLPSDRFSAERTGGSVSTLTIQRTQQEDSAVYLCASSWGPNEKLFFGSGTQLSVL.

This chain joins TRBV28 and TRBJ2-1; possible D gene TRBD2, 5 bases. The V gene's germline CDR1 is MDHEN and CDR2 SYDVKM. The CDR3 has 15 amino acids. V was clipped by 6 bases and J by 0 bases, with 12 bases between them. CDR3 coding DNA: TGTGCCAGCAGGCTTCGGGGAAGCTCCTACAATGAGCAGTTCTTC. The encoded protein is CASRLRGSSYNEQFF.

This chain uses TRBV20-1 with TRBJ2-1; D is possibly TRBD1 (6 bases). Deletions cut 4 bases from V and 4 bases from J, with 14 bases between. Germline V gene sequence: CDR1 DFQATT, CDR2 SNEGSKA (reference sequence). The CDR3 runs 14 residues. Here the CDR3 DNA reads TGCAGTGCTATTCCAGGGGCGACGTACAATGAGCAGTTCTTC. Translation gives CSAIPGATYNEQFF.

CDR3 residues: CASSQQHYPLRETQYF. Written as DNA, the CDR3 is TGTGCCAGCAGTCAGCAACATTACCCCCTAAGGGAGACCCAGTACTTC. The chain couples TRBV7-2 to TRBJ2-5; D gene unclear. The germline CDR1 and CDR2 sequences are SGHTA and FQGNSA. This CDR3 is built from 16 residues. The V end was cut by 6 bases, the J end by 5 bases, with 22 bases between.

In regard to this clonotype: A much larger clone lies one base from this, so it may be a read error. The chain links TRBV5-6 to TRBJ2-1, with D possibly TRBD2 on 6 matching bases. This CDR3 comprises 13 residues. Germline CDR1 and CDR2: SGHDT and YYEEEE. Here the CDR3 DNA reads TGTGCCAGCGACGGGGGATTTGGGAGTGAGCAGTCCTTC. Translation gives CASDGGFGSEQSF.

This clonotype has more than one count but fewer than ten. This chain connects TRBV11-2 to TRBJ1-4, with 8 bases aligning to TRBD1. CDR1 and CDR2 from the germline V gene are SGHAT and FQNNGV. This CDR3 has 15 residues. V trimming: 5 bases; J trimming: 5 bases; junction bases outside the gene matches: 7. This CDR3 reads CASSPWDRHNEKLFF. CDR3 bases: TGTGCCAGCAGCCCCTGGGACAGGCACAATGAAAAACTGTTTTTT.

This clonotype appeared a few times. This chain joins TRBV7-9 and TRBJ1-4; 8 bases are a match to TRBD1. The CDR3 has 17 residues. CDR1 and CDR2 (germline): SEHNR, FQNEAQ (reference sequence). J gave up 1 base and V 1 base, and 5 bases lay outside the gene matches. The CDR3, as DNA: TGTGCCAGCAGCTTAGAGGACAGGGCGAGAACTAATGAAAAACTGTTTTTT. Translation: CASSLEDRARTNEKLFF.

This rearrangement joins TRBV7-2 to TRBJ2-7; the match to TRBD2 covers 9 bases. J gave up 2 bases and V 3 bases, and 5 bases lay outside the gene matches. The length of the CDR3 is 15 residues. CDR1 is SGHTA, CDR2 FQGNSA, per germline. The CDR3 nucleotides are TGTGCCAGCAGCTTTGGCGCTAGCGGGACCTACGAGCAGTACTTC. This encodes CASSFGASGTYEQYF.

This clonotype was recorded once. The V gene is TRBV7-2, the J gene TRBJ2-1, with D unclear. The CDR3 runs 15 residues. Germline V gene sequence: CDR1 SGHTA, CDR2 FQGNSA. V was shortened by 3 bases and J by 7 bases, with 16 bases between the two germline ends. The CDR3 DNA reads as TGTGCCAGCAGCTTGGTCCACAACTTGGGGAATGAGCAGTTCTTC. It codes for CASSLVHNLGNEQFF.

The chain joins TRBV20-1 to TRBJ1-6, with 8 bases lining up with TRBD1. The CDR3 is 17 residues long. The J segment lost 5 bases and the V segment lost 4 bases, leaving 13 bases of the junction unmatched. Looked up from germline, CDR1 is DFQATT and CDR2 is SNEGSKA (reference sequence). The CDR3 DNA sequence: TGCAGTGCTACAACACTAGGACAGGGTTTACATAATTCACCCCTCCACTTT. The encoded protein is CSATTLGQGLHNSPLHF.

The chain uses TRBV24-1 and TRBJ1-4; perhaps TRBD1 as D (6 bases). The CDR3 is 16 amino acids. Trimming stripped 1 base from V and 3 bases from J, with 11 bases between. Germline assignment: CDR1 KGHDR and CDR2 SFDVKD. The DNA of the CDR3 is TGTGCCACCAGTGATTTTGGGGGGGCTTCTAATGAAAAACTGTTTTTT. Protein product: CATSDFGGASNEKLFF.

This clonotype came up a few times. V usage is TRBV20-1 and J usage is TRBJ2-7; TRBD2 matches at 14 bases. There are 15 residues in the CDR3. The germline V gene has CDR1 DFQATT and CDR2 SNEGSKA (reference sequence). Trimming cost V 5 bases and J 6 bases; bases outside gene matches: 9. The CDR3 DNA sequence: TGCAGTGCTGATGGACTAGCGGGAGGAGGTAGCGAGCAGTACTTC. Protein product: CSADGLAGGGSEQYF.

The chain joins TRBV4-2 to TRBJ2-1, with 9 nucleotides matching TRBD1. In germline, CDR1 is LGHNA, CDR2 YNFKEQ. V lost 5 bases to trimming and J lost 7 bases; unmatched junction nucleotides: 15. This CDR3 region has 17 residues. The CDR3 coding sequence is TGTGCCAGCAGCTTTAGCACCGGGACAGGGCTAGGGAATGAGCAGTTCTTC. Encoded protein: CASSFSTGTGLGNEQFF.

The V and J genes are TRBV12-3 or TRBV12-4 and TRBJ1-2; possible D gene TRBD1, 6 bases. V was clipped by 1 base and J by 7 bases, with 19 bases between them. The CDR3 consists of 16 residues. CDR3 DNA sequence: TGTGCCAGCAGTTTAGGGACAGAGGACTCGGGAGGTGGCTACACCTTC. Translated: CASSLGTEDSGGGYTF.

This chain connects TRBV12-3 or TRBV12-4 to TRBJ2-7, with a possible D match to TRBD2 (5 bases). There are 16 residues in the CDR3. The V gene lost 5 bases and the J gene lost 2 bases, with 19 bases spanning the gap. This CDR3 is CASSDPSEGATYEQYF. CDR3 sequence (DNA): TGTGCCAGCAGTGATCCAAGCGAGGGAGCCACCTACGAGCAGTACTTC.

In this sample, this clonotype turned up a few times. The chain links TRBV4-2 to TRBJ2-3; 10 nucleotides agree with TRBD2. Germline CDR1 is LGHNA and CDR2 is YNFKEQ. After removal of 2 bases from V and 2 bases from J, the junction contained 7 bases not matched to a gene. The CDR3 loop spans 17 amino acids. CDR3 sequence reads: CASSQQVAGGPTDTQYF. CDR3 sequence (DNA): TGTGCCAGCAGCCAACAAGTAGCGGGGGGCCCCACAGATACGCAGTATTTT.

This clonotype was observed a few times. This chain connects TRBV20-1 to TRBJ1-5, with D hard to call. V dropped 6 bases and J dropped 5 bases, with 11 bases sitting between them. The germline gives CDR1 DFQATT, CDR2 SNEGSKA (reference sequence). The CDR3 is made up of 12 amino acids. CDR3 sequence (DNA): TGCAGTGCGCACGTGGGGTATCAGCCCCAGCATTTT. This gives the protein CSAHVGYQPQHF.

The chain couples TRBV5-1 to TRBJ2-2, with a tentative D call TRBD1 (6 bases). CDR3 size: 15 residues. Germline lookup yields CDR1 SGHRS and CDR2 YFSETQ. Trimming cost V 1 base and J 5 bases, with 12 bases left between them. DNA for the CDR3: TGCGCCAGCAGCTTGTGGCAGGGGCAAACCGGGGAGCTGTTTTTT. Protein sequence: CASSLWQGQTGELFF.